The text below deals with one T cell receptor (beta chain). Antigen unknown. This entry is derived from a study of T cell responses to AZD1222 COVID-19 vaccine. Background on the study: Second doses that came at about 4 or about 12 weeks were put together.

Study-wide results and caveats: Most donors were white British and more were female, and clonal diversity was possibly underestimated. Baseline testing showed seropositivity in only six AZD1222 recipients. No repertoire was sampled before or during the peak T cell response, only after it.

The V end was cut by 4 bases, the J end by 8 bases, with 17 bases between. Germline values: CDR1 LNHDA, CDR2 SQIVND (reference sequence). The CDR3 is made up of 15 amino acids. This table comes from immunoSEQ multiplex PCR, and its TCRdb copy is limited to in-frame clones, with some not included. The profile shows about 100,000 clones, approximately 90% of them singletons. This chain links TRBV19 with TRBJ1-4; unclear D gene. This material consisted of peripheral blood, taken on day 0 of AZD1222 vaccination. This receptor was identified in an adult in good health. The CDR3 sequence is CASSTYPNPEEKLFF. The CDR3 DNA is TGTGCCAGTAGTACCTACCCGAACCCGGAGGAAAAACTGTTTTTT.